The 32 T cell receptor beta chains presented below share a single source sample, sequenced in a study of blood T cell repertoires in COVID-19. TCRdb keeps only in-frame clones here, not all; method: immunoSEQ multiplex PCR. The table includes a few hundred thousand clones, about 80% detected once. Material for sequencing was peripheral blood. These receptors all come from a woman in her thirties who had recovered from COVID-19.

The chain links TRBV24-1 to TRBJ2-5; the match to TRBD1 covers 8 bases. After removal of 1 base from V and 5 bases from J, the junction contained 5 bases not matched to a gene. The CDR3 is 15 amino acids. CDR1 is KGHDR, CDR2 SFDVKD, per germline. CDR3 sequence reads: CATSDFGQGGETQYF. The CDR3 DNA reads as TGTGCCACCAGTGATTTTGGACAGGGTGGGGAGACCCAGTACTTC.

The chain joins TRBV6-5 to TRBJ2-7; the match to TRBD2 covers 9 bases. CDR1 MNHEY and CDR2 SVGAGI come from the germline V gene. The CDR3 is 15 amino acids. V was pared by 6 bases and J by 4 bases, with 10 bases of the junction left unmatched. The CDR3 region is CASSTLPSGRYEQYF. The CDR3 region has the DNA TGTGCCAGCAGCACACTCCCAAGCGGGAGGTACGAGCAGTACTTC.

The chain uses TRBV15 and TRBJ1-5; possible D gene TRBD1, 6 bases. The length of the CDR3 is 15 residues. V dropped 4 bases and J dropped 7 bases, with 17 bases sitting between them. Germline loops: CDR1 LNHNV, CDR2 YYDKDF (reference sequence). CDR3 in amino acids: CATSTRGGRGQPQHF. CDR3 in DNA: TGTGCCACCAGCACGCGGGGGGGGCGCGGACAGCCCCAGCATTTT.

The J gene is TRBJ1-1, the V gene TRBV11-2; D is possibly TRBD1 (6 bases). Trimming cost V 0 bases and J 4 bases, with 6 bases left between them. Germline V gene lookup returns CDR1 SGHAT and CDR2 FQNNGV. There are 13 residues in the CDR3. In DNA, the CDR3 is TGTGCCAGCAGCTTAGAGGGGGCCACTGAAGCTTTCTTT. Its protein is CASSLEGATEAFF.

The chain carries TRBV7-3 and TRBJ1-1; D gene unclear. This CDR3 is 14 amino acids long. Germline loops: CDR1 SGHTA, CDR2 FQGTGA. V lost 2 bases to trimming and J lost 1 base, with 8 bases between them. CDR3 bases: TGTGCCAGCAGCTTAGGCAGAACGAACACTGAAGCTTTCTTT. Translating it yields CASSLGRTNTEAFF.

This clone was counted once. The CDR3 loop reads CASSLRAARGTYGYTF. CDR3 coding DNA: TGTGCCAGCAGCCTGAGAGCAGCCAGGGGCACCTATGGCTACACCTTC. The rearrangement uses TRBV5-8 and TRBJ1-2, with D maybe TRBD1 (6 bases). This CDR3 is built from 16 residues. The V and J ends lost 4 bases and 4 bases respectively, with 20 bases between them. Per germline, CDR1 SGHTS and CDR2 YDEGEE. The variable domain in full, completed from reference TRBV5-8 and TRBJ1-2, reads EAGVTQSPTHLIKTRGQQATLRCSPISGHTSVYWYQQALGLGLQFLLWYDEGEERNRGNFPPRFSGRQFPNYSSELNVNALELEDSALYLCASSLRAARGTYGYTFGSGTRLTVV.

V usage is TRBV11-2 and J usage is TRBJ1-6; 9 bases map to TRBD1. V gave up 4 bases and J gave up 9 bases; unmatched junction bases: 1. CDR1 SGHAT and CDR2 FQNNGV come from the germline V gene. This CDR3 has 13 residues. As DNA, the CDR3 is TGTGCCAGCAGCTCGGGACAGGGTTCACCCCTCCACTTT. Translated, it gives CASSSGQGSPLHF.

The rearrangement uses TRBV27 and TRBJ2-3; 8 bases line up with TRBD2. The V gene's germline CDR1 is MNHEY and CDR2 SMNVEV (reference sequence). This CDR3 has 16 residues. V dropped 2 bases and J dropped 3; count of bases not matched to a gene: 7. CDR3 sequence (DNA): TGTGCCAGCAGTTTAGGGGCAGCGGGAGTGACAGATACGCAGTATTTT. Protein product: CASSLGAAGVTDTQYF.

The CDR3 loop is CASSPMSGGPLAYEQYF. CDR3 coding DNA: TGTGCCAGCAGCCCTATGTCGGGAGGCCCATTGGCCTACGAGCAGTACTTC. The V call is TRBV3-1 (or the pseudogene TRBV3-2), the J call TRBJ2-7; 7 nucleotides line up with TRBD2. The CDR3 length is 17 residues. J lost 2 bases, V lost 4 bases, and 14 bases had no gene match. The V gene's germline CDR1 is LGHDT and CDR2 YNNKEL (reference sequence).

The gene calls are TRBV5-8 and TRBJ2-2; D possibly corresponds to TRBD2 (5 bases). Germline V CDR1 and CDR2: SGHTS, YDEGEE. V was cut by 4 bases and J by 1 base, with 20 bases left in between. The CDR3 is 18 residues long. The CDR3 DNA follows: TGTGCCAGCAGCCGATACATAAACACCGGACTGAACACCGGGGAGCTGTTTTTT. Translation: CASSRYINTGLNTGELFF. The full variable domain, with the rest looked up from reference TRBV5-8 and TRBJ2-2, is EAGVTQSPTHLIKTRGQQATLRCSPISGHTSVYWYQQALGLGLQFLLWYDEGEERNRGNFPPRFSGRQFPNYSSELNVNALELEDSALYLCASSRYINTGLNTGELFFGEGSRLTVL.

This rearrangement joins TRBV3-1 (or the pseudogene TRBV3-2) to TRBJ1-4; TRBD1 matches 11 bases. Germline CDR1 is LGHDT and CDR2 is YNNKEL (reference sequence). The CDR3 is 19 amino acids. Trimming took 0 bases from V and 3 from J; bases not matched to a gene: 9. CDR3 nucleotides: TGTGCCAGCAGCCAAGATCCGTTGGGACAGGGGGTGGCTAATGAAAAACTGTTTTTT. Its translation: CASSQDPLGQGVANEKLFF.

The J gene is TRBJ1-5, the V gene TRBV30; D possibly corresponds to TRBD1 (6 bases). The V gene lost 3 bases and the J gene lost 4 bases, with 13 bases spanning the gap. The germline V gene encodes CDR1 GTSNPN and CDR2 SVGIG (reference sequence). The CDR3 is 14 residues long. The CDR3, as DNA: TGTGCCTGGAGCCTTGGACAGCTAAATCAGCCCCAGCATTTT. It codes for CAWSLGQLNQPQHF.

The chain uses TRBV19 and TRBJ1-3; D perhaps matches TRBD1 (5 bases). Germline V gives CDR1 LNHDA, CDR2 SQIVND (reference sequence). Trimming removed 7 bases at V and 1 base at J, with 11 bases between. This CDR3 is 14 amino acids long. The CDR3 loop is CASNRGYSGNTIYF. The CDR3 DNA reads as TGTGCCAGTAATAGGGGTTATTCTGGAAACACCATATATTTT.

The chain employs TRBV10-3 and TRBJ2-1; TRBD2 aligns across 9 bases. The CDR3 totals 16 residues. CDR1 is ENHRY and CDR2 is SYGVKD in the germline V gene. Germline trimming cut 6 bases from V and 1 base from J; bases unmatched to any gene: 7. The CDR3 nucleotides read TGTGCCATCAGCCACTTAGCGGGAGAATCCTACAATGAGCAGTTCTTC. Protein sequence: CAISHLAGESYNEQFF.

This chain connects TRBV7-2 to TRBJ2-7; 7 bases line up with TRBD2. CDR1 SGHTA and CDR2 FQGNSA come from the germline V gene. The CDR3 consists of 15 residues. V shed 2 bases, J shed 2 bases, and the junction held 6 bases outside the gene matches. The CDR3 sequence: CASSLNGRYPYEQYF. The DNA for the CDR3 is TGTGCCAGCAGCTTAAACGGGAGGTACCCCTACGAGCAGTACTTC.

CDR3: CASSSWTMNGDTIYF. For the CDR3, the DNA is TGCGCCAGCAGCTCCTGGACTATGAACGGGGACACCATATATTTT. The V gene is TRBV5-1, the J gene TRBJ1-3; D remains unclear. From germline, CDR1 is SGHRS and CDR2 YFSETQ. Trimming pared 3 bases from V and 8 bases from J, leaving 18 bases between. This CDR3 is 15 amino acids long. The full variable domain, completed using reference TRBV5-1 and TRBJ1-3, is KAGVTQTPRYLIKTRGQQVTLSCSPISGHRSVSWYQQTPGQGLQFLFEYFSETQRNKGNFPGRFSGRQFSNSRSEMNVSTLELGDSALYLCASSSWTMNGDTIYFGEGSWLTVV.

The chain recombines TRBV18 with TRBJ1-4; D gene unclear. The CDR3 extends over 13 amino acids. CDR1 and CDR2 from the germline V gene are KGHSH and LQKENI. Trimming took 6 bases from V and 8 from J, leaving 13 bases between them. The CDR3 sequence is CASSRGPREKLFF. The CDR3 DNA is TGTGCCAGCTCTCGCGGCCCGCGGGAAAAACTGTTTTTT.

This clone has a handful of counts. The chain is built from TRBV3-1 (or the pseudogene TRBV3-2) and TRBJ2-2; D is unclear. The V and J ends lost 6 bases and 6 bases respectively, with 8 bases between them. Germline V CDR1 and CDR2: LGHDT, YNNKEL (reference sequence). This CDR3 has 12 amino acids. The CDR3 here is CASRVSPGELFF. The CDR3 nucleotides are TGTGCCAGCAGAGTTAGCCCCGGGGAGCTGTTTTTT.

This chain connects TRBV11-2 to TRBJ2-6, with 8 bases fitting TRBD1. The CDR3 loop spans 16 amino acids. Germline lookup yields CDR1 SGHAT and CDR2 FQNNGV. Trimming took 4 bases from V and 0 from J; bases not matched to a gene: 2. The CDR3 nucleotides read TGTGCCAGCAGCTACGACAGGGGCTCTGGGGCCAACGTCCTGACTTTC. This codes for CASSYDRGSGANVLTF.

This clone was detected only a few times. The J gene is TRBJ1-5, the V gene TRBV28, with D perhaps matching TRBD1 (5 bases). CDR1 and CDR2 from the germline V gene are MDHEN and SYDVKM. This CDR3 contains 14 residues. Trimming took off 2 bases at V and 4 bases at J, with 9 bases between the two ends. The CDR3 spells CASSLGATNQPQHF. DNA of the CDR3: TGTGCCAGCAGTTTAGGGGCCACGAATCAGCCCCAGCATTTT.

A single count supports this clone. The V call is TRBV9, the J call TRBJ2-1, with 9 nucleotides matching TRBD2. CDR1 and CDR2 from the germline V gene are SGDLS and YYNGEE. V lost 3 bases, J lost 7 bases, and 5 bases stayed unmatched. This CDR3 has 14 amino acids. CDR3 amino acids: CASSEGLAWNEQFF. The CDR3 nucleotides read TGTGCCAGCAGCGAAGGACTAGCGTGGAATGAGCAGTTCTTC.

The table lists this clone with a count of one. The chain recombines TRBV9 with TRBJ2-2, with 11 bases that match TRBD1. Per the germline V gene, CDR1 is SGDLS and CDR2 is YYNGEE. V lost 4 bases to trimming and J lost 4 bases; unmatched junction nucleotides: 9. The CDR3 is 17 amino acids. The CDR3 DNA reads as TGTGCCAGCAGCCTACGTCGGACAGGGGGCTTCACCGGGGAGCTGTTTTTT. It encodes CASSLRRTGGFTGELFF.

As DNA, the CDR3 is TGTGCCAGCAAGTATTACACTAAGGCGCAGCCCCAGCATTTT. Translating it yields CASKYYTKAQPQHF. The genes are TRBV28 and TRBJ1-5; no clear D gene. V was shortened by 7 bases and J by 7 bases, with 17 bases between the two germline ends. CDR1 MDHEN and CDR2 SYDVKM come from the germline V gene. The CDR3 consists of 14 residues.

This clone has only one observation. The chain carries TRBV2 and TRBJ2-7; maybe TRBD1 (5 bases). This CDR3 has 14 residues. Between the trimmed V and J ends, which lost 4 bases and 2 bases, there was a span of 12 bases. Germline V gene sequence: CDR1 SNHLY, CDR2 FYNNEI. The CDR3 bases are TGTGCCAGCAGTGTTAGACAGTCGACCTACGAGCAGTACTTC. Its translation: CASSVRQSTYEQYF.

This rearrangement joins TRBV4-2 to TRBJ2-7; D might be TRBD1 (6 bases). The CDR3 runs to 15 residues. Trimming stripped 1 base from V and 6 bases from J, with 16 bases between. Germline lookup yields CDR1 LGHNA and CDR2 YNFKEQ. The CDR3, as DNA: TGTGCCAGCAGCCAAGGTCGAAGGGGGTGGAGCGAGCAGTACTTC. This gives the protein CASSQGRRGWSEQYF.

The V call is TRBV12-5, the J call TRBJ2-3; D ambiguous. Germline V gene data show CDR1 as LGHNT and CDR2 as FRNRAP. V lost 3 bases to trimming and J lost 2 bases, with 9 bases between them. The CDR3 spans 14 residues. CDR3 region: CASGFPSVTDTQYF. For the CDR3, the DNA is TGTGCTAGTGGTTTTCCCAGTGTCACAGATACGCAGTATTTT.

The V call is TRBV9, the J call TRBJ2-1; 8 bases map to TRBD2. The CDR3 sequence is 15 residues long. Germline CDR1 is SGDLS and CDR2 is YYNGEE. V shed 4 bases and J 0 bases; nucleotides not matched to a gene: 3. The CDR3 reads CASSLAGNSYNEQFF. The CDR3 DNA reads as TGTGCCAGCAGCTTAGCGGGAAACTCCTACAATGAGCAGTTCTTC.

This rearrangement joins TRBV14 to TRBJ2-5; 8 bases fit TRBD2. Germline V gene sequence: CDR1 SGHDN, CDR2 FVKESK. This CDR3 is built from 15 residues. The V segment lost 4 bases and the J segment 6 bases; nucleotides outside the gene matches: 10. The CDR3 DNA reads as TGTGCCAGCAGCCCAGACGGGACTAGTAGGAAGACCCAGTACTTC. Its translation: CASSPDGTSRKTQYF. Full variable domain (missing parts from reference TRBV14 and TRBJ2-5): EAGVTQFPSHSVIEKGQTVTLRCDPISGHDNLYWYRRVMGKEIKFLLHFVKESKQDESGMPNNRFLAERTGGTYSTLKVQPAELEDSGVYFCASSPDGTSRKTQYFGPGTRLLVL.

Points on this clone: The sample has other DNA sequences that encode this CDR3 too. The chain recombines TRBV11-2 with TRBJ2-7, with 14 positions matching TRBD2. Germline V CDR1 and CDR2: SGHAT, FQNNGV. The J segment lost 0 bases and the V segment lost 5 bases, leaving 3 bases of the junction unmatched. The CDR3 covers 16 residues. In DNA, the CDR3 is TGTGCCAGCAGCCTTGGACTAGCGGGGGGCTCCTACGAGCAGTACTTC. Translated, it gives CASSLGLAGGSYEQYF.

This clone was recorded a few times. V is TRBV4-1 and J is TRBJ2-5; no reliable D call. CDR1 is MGHRA, CDR2 YSYEKL, per germline. Trimming removed 4 bases at V and 2 bases at J, with 8 bases between. This CDR3 spans 13 amino acids. The CDR3 here is CASSLRLQETQYF. CDR3 in DNA: TGCGCCAGCAGCCTCAGACTTCAAGAGACCCAGTACTTC.

V and J are TRBV28 and TRBJ2-3, with D perhaps TRBD2 (5 bases). Trimming cost V 3 bases and J 3 bases, with 19 bases left between them. There are 17 residues in the CDR3. Germline CDR1 is MDHEN and CDR2 is SYDVKM. CDR3 nucleotide sequence: TGTGCCAGCAGTTTCTCCCCGAAAAGGGAGAGGACAGATACGCAGTATTTT. It encodes CASSFSPKRERTDTQYF.

The chain is built from TRBV5-1 and TRBJ2-1; the match to TRBD2 covers 12 bases. Germline loops: CDR1 SGHRS, CDR2 YFSETQ. The CDR3 is 17 amino acids. Trimming took 4 bases from V and 6 from J; bases not matched to a gene: 11. This CDR3 reads CASSRRLAGEGSNEQFF. CDR3 nucleotide sequence: TGCGCCAGCAGCAGACGACTAGCGGGAGAGGGTTCCAATGAGCAGTTCTTC.